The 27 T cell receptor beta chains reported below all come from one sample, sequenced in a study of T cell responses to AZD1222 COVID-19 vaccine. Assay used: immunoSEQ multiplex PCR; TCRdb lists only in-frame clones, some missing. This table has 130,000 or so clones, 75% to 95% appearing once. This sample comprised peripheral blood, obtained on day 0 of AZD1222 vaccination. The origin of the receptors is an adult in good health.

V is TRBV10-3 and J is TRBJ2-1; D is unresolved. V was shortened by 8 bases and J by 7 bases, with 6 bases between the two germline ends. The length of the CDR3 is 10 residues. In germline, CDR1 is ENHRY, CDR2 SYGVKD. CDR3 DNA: TGTGCCATCGGCAATAATGAGCAGTTCTTC. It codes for CAIGNNEQFF.

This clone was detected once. The chain's CDR3 is CAWSDGQGALAKNIQYF. The CDR3 bases are TGTGCCTGGAGCGACGGACAGGGGGCACTAGCCAAAAACATTCAGTACTTC. V gene TRBV30 combines with J gene TRBJ2-4, with 11 bases identical to TRBD1. The CDR3 extends over 17 amino acids. CDR1 is GTSNPN and CDR2 is SVGIG in the germline V gene (reference sequence). V lost 3 bases and J lost 0; bases outside the gene matches: 7.

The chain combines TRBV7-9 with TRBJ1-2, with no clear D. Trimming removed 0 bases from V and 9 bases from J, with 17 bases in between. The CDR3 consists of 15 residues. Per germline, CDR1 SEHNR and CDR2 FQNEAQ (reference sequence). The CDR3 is CASSLAAAEGWSYTF. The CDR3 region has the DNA TGTGCCAGCAGCTTAGCTGCCGCGGAGGGTTGGAGCTACACCTTC.

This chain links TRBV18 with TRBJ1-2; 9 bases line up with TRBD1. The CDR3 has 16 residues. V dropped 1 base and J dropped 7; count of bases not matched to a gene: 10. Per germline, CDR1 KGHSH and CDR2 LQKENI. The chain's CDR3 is CASSPRDRALDGGYTF. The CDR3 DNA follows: TGTGCCAGCTCACCACGGGACAGGGCGCTGGATGGTGGCTACACCTTC.

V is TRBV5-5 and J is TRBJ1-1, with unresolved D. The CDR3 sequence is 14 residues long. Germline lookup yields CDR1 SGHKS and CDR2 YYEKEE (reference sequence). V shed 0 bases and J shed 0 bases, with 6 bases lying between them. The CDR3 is CASSLGFMNTEAFF. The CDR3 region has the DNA TGTGCCAGCAGCTTGGGATTCATGAACACTGAAGCTTTCTTT. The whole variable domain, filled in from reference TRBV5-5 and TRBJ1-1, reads DAGVTQSPTHLIKTRGQQVTLRCSPISGHKSVSWYQQVLGQGPQFIFQYYEKEERGRGNFPDRFSARQFPNYSSELNVNALLLGDSALYLCASSLGFMNTEAFFGQGTRLTVV.

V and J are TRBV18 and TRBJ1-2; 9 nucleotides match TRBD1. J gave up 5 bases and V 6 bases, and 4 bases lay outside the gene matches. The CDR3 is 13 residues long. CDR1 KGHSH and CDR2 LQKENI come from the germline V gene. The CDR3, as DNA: TGTGCCAGCTCGCCGGGACAGGGTTATGGCTACACCTTC. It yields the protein CASSPGQGYGYTF.

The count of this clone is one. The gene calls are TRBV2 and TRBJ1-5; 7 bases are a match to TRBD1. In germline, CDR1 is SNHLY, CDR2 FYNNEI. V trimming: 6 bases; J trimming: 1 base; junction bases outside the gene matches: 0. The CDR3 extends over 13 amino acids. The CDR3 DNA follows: TGTGCCAGCAGACAGGGGAGCAATCAGCCCCAGCATTTT. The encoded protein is CASRQGSNQPQHF. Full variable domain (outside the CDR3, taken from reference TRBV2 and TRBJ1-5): EPEVTQTPSHQVTQMGQEVILRCVPISNHLYFYWYRQILGQKVEFLVSFYNNEISEKSEIFDDQFSVERPDGSNFTLKIRSTKLEDSAMYFCASRQGSNQPQHFGDGTRLSIL.

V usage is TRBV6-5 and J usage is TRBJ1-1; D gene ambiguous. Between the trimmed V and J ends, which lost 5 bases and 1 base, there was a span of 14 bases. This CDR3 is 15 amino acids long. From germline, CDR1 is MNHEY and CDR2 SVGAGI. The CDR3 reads CASSPNGGGNTEAFF. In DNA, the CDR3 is TGTGCCAGCAGTCCGAATGGCGGCGGGAACACTGAAGCTTTCTTT.

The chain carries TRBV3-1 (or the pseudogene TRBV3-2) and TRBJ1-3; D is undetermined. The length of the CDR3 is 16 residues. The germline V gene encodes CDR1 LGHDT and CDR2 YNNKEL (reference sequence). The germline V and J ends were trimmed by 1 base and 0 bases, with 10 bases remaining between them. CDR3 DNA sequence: TGTGCCAGCAGCCAAGTGGCAGGCCACTCTGGAAACACCATATATTTT. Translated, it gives CASSQVAGHSGNTIYF.

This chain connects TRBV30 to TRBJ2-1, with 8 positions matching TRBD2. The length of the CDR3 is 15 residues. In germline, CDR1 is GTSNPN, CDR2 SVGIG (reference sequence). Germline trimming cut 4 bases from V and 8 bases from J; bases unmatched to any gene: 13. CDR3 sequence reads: CAWTSRPGGLDEQFF. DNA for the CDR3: TGTGCCTGGACCTCCCGACCGGGAGGGTTGGATGAGCAGTTCTTC. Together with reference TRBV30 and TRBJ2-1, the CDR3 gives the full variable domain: SQTIHQWPATLVQPVGSPLSLECTVEGTSNPNLYWYRQAAGRGLQLLFYSVGIGQISSEVPQNLSASRPQDRQFILSSKKLLLSDSGFYLCAWTSRPGGLDEQFFGPGTRLTVL.

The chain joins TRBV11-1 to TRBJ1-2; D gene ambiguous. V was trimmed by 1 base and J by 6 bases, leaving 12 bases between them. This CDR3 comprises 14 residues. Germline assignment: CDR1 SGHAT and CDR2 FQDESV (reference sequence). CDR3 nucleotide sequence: TGTGCCAGCAGCTTAGGGACTATTGAGCATGGCTACACCTTC. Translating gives CASSLGTIEHGYTF.

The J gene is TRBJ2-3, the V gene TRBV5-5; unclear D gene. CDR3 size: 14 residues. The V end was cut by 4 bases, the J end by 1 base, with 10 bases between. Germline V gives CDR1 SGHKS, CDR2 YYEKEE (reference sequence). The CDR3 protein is CASSPSLGTDTQYF. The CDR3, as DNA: TGTGCCAGCAGCCCGTCGTTGGGCACAGATACGCAGTATTTT.

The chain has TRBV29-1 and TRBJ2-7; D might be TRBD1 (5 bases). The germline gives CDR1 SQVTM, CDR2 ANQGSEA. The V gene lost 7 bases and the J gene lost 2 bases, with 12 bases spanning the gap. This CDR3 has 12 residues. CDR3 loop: CSAQVGPYEQYF. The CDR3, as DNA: TGCAGCGCCCAGGTGGGGCCCTACGAGCAGTACTTC.

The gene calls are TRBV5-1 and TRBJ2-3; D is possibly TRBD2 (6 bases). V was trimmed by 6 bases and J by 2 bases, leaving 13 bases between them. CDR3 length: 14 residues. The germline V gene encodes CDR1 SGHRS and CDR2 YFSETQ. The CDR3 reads CASNIRGNTDTQYF. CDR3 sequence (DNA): TGCGCCAGCAACATCCGGGGGAACACAGATACGCAGTATTTT.

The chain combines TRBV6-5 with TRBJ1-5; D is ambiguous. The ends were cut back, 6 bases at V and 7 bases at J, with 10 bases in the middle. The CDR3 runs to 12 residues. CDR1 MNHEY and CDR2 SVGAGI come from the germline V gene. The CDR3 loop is CASRKPGQPQHF. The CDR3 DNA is TGTGCCAGCAGAAAGCCGGGGCAGCCCCAGCATTTT.

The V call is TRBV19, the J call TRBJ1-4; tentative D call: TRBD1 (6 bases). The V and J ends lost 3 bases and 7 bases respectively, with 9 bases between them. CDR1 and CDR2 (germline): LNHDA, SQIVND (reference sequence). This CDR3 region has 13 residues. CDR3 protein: CASSIQGSEKLFF. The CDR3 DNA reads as TGTGCCAGTAGTATTCAGGGGAGTGAAAAACTGTTTTTT.

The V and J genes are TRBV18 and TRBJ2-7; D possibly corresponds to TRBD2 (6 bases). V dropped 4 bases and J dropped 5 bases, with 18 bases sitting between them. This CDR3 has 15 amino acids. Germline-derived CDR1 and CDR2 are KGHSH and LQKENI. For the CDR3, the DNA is TGTGCCAGCTCACTTCGGGAGTGGGTGACGGACGAGCAGTACTTC. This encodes CASSLREWVTDEQYF.

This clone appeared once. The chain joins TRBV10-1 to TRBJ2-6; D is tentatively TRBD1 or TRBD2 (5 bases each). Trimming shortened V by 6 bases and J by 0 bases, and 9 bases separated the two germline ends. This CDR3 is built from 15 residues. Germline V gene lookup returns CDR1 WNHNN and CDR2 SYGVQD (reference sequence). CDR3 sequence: CASSPGGSGANVLTF. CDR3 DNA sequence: TGCGCCAGCAGCCCTGGGGGCTCTGGGGCCAACGTCCTGACTTTC.

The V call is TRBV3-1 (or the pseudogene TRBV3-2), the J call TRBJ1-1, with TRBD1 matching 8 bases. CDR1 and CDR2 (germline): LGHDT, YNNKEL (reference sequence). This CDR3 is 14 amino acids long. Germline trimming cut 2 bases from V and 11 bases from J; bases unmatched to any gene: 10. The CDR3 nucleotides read TGTGCCAGCAGCCAAAAACCTTATGGGACAGGCGCTTTCTTT. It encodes CASSQKPYGTGAFF.

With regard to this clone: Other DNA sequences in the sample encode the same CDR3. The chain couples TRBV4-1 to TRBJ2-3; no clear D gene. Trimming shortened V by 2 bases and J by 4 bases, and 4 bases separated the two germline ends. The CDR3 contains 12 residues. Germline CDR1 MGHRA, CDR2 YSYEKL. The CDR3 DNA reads TGCGCCAGCAGCCAATCGGCAGATACGCAGTATTTT. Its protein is CASSQSADTQYF.

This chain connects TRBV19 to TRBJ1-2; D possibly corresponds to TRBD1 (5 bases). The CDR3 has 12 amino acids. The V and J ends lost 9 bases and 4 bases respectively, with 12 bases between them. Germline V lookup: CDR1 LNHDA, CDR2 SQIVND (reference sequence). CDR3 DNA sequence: TGTGCCAGCCAAGACAGAGGCTATGGCTACACCTTC. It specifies CASQDRGYGYTF.

CDR3 sequence (DNA): TGTGCCAGCAGTTTTAACTACGAGCAGTACTTC. Translating it yields CASSFNYEQYF. The chain employs TRBV6-2 or TRBV6-3 and TRBJ2-7; no clear D. This CDR3 spans 11 amino acids. V was pared by 4 bases and J by 3 bases, with 4 bases between. Germline values: CDR1 MNHEY, CDR2 SVGEGT.

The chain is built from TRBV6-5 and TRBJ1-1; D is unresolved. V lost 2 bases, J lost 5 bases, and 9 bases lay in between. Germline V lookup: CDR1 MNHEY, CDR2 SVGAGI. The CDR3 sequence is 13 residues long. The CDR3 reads CASSYQQFTEAFF. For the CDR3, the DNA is TGTGCCAGCAGTTACCAGCAATTTACTGAAGCTTTCTTT.

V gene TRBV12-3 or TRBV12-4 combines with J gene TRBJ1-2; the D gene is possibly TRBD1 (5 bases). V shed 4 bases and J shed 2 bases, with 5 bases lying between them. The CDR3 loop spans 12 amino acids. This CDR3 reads CASSSGNYGYTF. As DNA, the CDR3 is TGTGCCAGCAGTTCAGGGAACTATGGCTACACCTTC.

CDR3 region: CAIHRGGEKLFF. DNA for the CDR3: TGTGCCATTCACAGGGGGGGTGAAAAACTGTTTTTT. The chain recombines TRBV6-5 with TRBJ1-4; 8 nucleotides match TRBD1. V lost 10 bases, J lost 7 bases, and 5 bases stayed unmatched. The length of the CDR3 is 12 residues. Germline CDR1 reads MNHEY; CDR2 reads SVGAGI.

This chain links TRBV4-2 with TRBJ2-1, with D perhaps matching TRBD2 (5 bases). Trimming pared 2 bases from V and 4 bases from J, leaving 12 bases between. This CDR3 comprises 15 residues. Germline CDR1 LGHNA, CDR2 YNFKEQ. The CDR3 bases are TGTGCCAGCAGCCAAACATCTAGCAGTTACAATGAGCAGTTCTTC. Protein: CASSQTSSSYNEQFF.

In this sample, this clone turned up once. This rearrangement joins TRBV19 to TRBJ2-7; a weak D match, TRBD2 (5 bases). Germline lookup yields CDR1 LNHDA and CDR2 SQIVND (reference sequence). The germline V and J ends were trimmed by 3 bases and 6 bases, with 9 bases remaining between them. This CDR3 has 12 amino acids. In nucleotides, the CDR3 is TGTGCCAGTAGTATTGAGGGCGCCGAGCAGTACTTC. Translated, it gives CASSIEGAEQYF.